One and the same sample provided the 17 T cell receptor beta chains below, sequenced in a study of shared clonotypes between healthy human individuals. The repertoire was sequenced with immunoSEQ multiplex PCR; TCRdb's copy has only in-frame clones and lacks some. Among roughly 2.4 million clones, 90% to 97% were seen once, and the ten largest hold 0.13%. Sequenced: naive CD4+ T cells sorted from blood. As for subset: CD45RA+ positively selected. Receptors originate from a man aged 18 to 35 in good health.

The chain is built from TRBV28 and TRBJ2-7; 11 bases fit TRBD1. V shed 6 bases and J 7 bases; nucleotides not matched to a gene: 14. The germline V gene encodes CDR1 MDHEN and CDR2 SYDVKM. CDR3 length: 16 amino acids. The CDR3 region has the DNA TGTGCCAGCAGGGACTTGCTTGGACAGGGGGCGCCTGAGCAGTACTTC. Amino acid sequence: CASRDLLGQGAPEQYF.

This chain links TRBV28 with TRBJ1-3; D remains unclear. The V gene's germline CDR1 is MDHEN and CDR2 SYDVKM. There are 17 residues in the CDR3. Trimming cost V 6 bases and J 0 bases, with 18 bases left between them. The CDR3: CASSPAGRSNSGNTIYF. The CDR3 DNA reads TGTGCCAGCAGCCCCGCCGGACGGTCTAACTCTGGAAACACCATATATTTT. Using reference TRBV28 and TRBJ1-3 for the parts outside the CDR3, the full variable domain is DVKVTQSSRYLVKRTGEKVFLECVQDMDHENMFWYRQDPGLGLRLIYFSYDVKMKEKGDIPEGYSVSREKKERFSLILESASTNQTSMYLCASSPAGRSNSGNTIYFGEGSWLTVV.

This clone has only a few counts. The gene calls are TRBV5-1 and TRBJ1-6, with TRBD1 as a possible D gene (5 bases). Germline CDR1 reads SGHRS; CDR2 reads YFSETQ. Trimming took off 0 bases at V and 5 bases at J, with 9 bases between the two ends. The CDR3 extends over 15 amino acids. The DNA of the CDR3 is TGCGCCAGCAGCTTGGCCGCAGGGAATAATTCACCCCTCCACTTT. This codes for CASSLAAGNNSPLHF.

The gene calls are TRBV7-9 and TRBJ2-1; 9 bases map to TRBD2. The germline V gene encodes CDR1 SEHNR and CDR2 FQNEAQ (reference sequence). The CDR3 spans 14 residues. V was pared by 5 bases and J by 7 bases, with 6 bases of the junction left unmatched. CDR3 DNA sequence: TGTGCCAGCAGCCTTAGCGGGAGCATGAATGAGCAGTTCTTC. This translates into CASSLSGSMNEQFF.

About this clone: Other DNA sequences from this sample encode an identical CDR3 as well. This CDR3 reads CASSIRGNQPQHF. In nucleotides, the CDR3 is TGTGCCAGTAGTATAAGGGGGAATCAGCCCCAGCATTTT. The J gene is TRBJ1-5, the V gene TRBV19; D is possibly TRBD1 (6 bases). Germline CDR1 and CDR2: LNHDA and SQIVND (reference sequence). The V and J ends lost 2 bases and 4 bases respectively, with 6 bases between them. The CDR3 runs to 13 residues.

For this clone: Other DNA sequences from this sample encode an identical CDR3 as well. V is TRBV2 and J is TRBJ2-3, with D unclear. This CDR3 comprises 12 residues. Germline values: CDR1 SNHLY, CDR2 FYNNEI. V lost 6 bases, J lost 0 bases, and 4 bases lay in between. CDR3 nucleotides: TGTGCCAGCAGAGAAAGCACAGATACGCAGTATTTT. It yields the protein CASRESTDTQYF.

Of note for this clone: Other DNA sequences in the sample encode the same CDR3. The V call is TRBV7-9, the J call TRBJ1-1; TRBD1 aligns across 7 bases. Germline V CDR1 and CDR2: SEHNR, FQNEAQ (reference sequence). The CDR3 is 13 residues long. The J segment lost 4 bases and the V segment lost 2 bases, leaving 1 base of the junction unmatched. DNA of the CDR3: TGTGCCAGCAGCTTACAGGGGGTCACTGAAGCTTTCTTT. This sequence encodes CASSLQGVTEAFF.

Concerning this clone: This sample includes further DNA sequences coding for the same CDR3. The chain's CDR3 is CASSQGVQETQYF. The CDR3 bases are TGCGCCAGCAGCCAGGGGGTTCAAGAGACCCAGTACTTC. The chain links TRBV5-1 to TRBJ2-5; 7 bases match TRBD1. Germline CDR1 reads SGHRS; CDR2 reads YFSETQ. This CDR3 has 13 residues. J gave up 2 bases and V 4 bases, and 2 bases lay outside the gene matches.

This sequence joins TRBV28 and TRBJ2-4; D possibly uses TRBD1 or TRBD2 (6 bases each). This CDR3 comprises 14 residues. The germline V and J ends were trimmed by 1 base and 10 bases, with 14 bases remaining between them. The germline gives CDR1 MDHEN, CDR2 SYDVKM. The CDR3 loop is CASSLSGGRSIQYF. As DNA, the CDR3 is TGTGCCAGCAGTTTATCTGGGGGGCGGAGTATTCAGTACTTC.

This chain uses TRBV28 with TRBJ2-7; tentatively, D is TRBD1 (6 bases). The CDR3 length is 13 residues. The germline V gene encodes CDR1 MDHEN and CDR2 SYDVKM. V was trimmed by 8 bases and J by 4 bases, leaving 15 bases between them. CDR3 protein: CASYSDTGYEQYF. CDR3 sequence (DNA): TGTGCCAGCTATTCCGATACAGGGTACGAGCAGTACTTC.

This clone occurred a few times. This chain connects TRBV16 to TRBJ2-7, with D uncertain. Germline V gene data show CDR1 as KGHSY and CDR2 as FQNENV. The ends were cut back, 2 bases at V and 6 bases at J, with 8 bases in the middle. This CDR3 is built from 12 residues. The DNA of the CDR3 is TGTGCCAGCAGCCAAGGTCCCCGCGAGCAGTACTTC. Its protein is CASSQGPREQYF.

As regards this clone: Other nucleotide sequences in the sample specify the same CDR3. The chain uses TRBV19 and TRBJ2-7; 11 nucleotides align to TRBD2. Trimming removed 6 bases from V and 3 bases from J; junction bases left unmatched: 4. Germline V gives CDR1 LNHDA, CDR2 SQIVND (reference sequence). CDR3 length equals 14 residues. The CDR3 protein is CASSVTSGSYEQYF. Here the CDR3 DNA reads TGTGCCAGTAGCGTAACTAGCGGGAGCTACGAGCAGTACTTC. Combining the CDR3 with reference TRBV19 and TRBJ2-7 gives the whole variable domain DGGITQSPKYLFRKEGQNVTLSCEQNLNHDAMYWYRQDPGQGLRLIYYSQIVNDFQKGDIAEGYSVSREKKESFPLTVTSAQKNPTAFYLCASSVTSGSYEQYFGPGTRLTVT.

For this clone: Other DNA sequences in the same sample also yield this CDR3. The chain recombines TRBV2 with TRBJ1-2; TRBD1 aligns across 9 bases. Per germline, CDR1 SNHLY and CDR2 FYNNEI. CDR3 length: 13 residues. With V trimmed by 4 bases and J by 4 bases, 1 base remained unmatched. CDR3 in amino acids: CASSGDRVYGYTF. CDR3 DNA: TGTGCCAGCAGTGGGGACAGGGTCTATGGCTACACCTTC.

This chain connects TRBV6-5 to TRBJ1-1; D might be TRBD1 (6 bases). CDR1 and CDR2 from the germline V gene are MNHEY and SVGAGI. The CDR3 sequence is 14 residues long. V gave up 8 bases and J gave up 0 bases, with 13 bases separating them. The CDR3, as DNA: TGTGCCAGCGGGAGGGGGGGAATGAACACTGAAGCTTTCTTT. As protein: CASGRGGMNTEAFF.

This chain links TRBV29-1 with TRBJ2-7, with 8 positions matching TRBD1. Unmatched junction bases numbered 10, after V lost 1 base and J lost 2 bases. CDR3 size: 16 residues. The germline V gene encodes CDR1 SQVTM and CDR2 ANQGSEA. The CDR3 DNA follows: TGCAGCGTTGAAGGTGACAGGGGCTATGGTACCTACGAGCAGTACTTC. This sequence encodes CSVEGDRGYGTYEQYF.

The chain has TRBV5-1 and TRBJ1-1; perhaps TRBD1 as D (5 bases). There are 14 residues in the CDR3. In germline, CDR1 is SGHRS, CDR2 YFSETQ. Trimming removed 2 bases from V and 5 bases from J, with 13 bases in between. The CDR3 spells CASSFGGTLTEAFF. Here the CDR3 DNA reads TGCGCCAGCAGCTTCGGGGGGACTTTGACTGAAGCTTTCTTT.

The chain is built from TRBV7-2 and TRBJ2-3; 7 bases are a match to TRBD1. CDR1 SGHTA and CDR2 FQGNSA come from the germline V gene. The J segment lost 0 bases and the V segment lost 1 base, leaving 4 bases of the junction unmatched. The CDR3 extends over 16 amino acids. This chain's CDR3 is CASSLGGGASTDTQYF. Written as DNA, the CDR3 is TGTGCCAGCAGCTTAGGAGGGGGCGCTAGCACAGATACGCAGTATTTT.